Described below is a single TCR beta chain sequence and its context. Method: immunoSEQ multiplex PCR; TCRdb's copy keeps in-frame clones and lacks some. The sample includes over 35,000 clones, about 92% of them seen just once. This entry is derived from a study of T cell changes during pregnancy in multiple sclerosis. The V gene's germline CDR1 is SQVTM and CDR2 ANQGSEA. CDR3 length equals 13 residues. Germline trimming cut 2 bases from V and 5 bases from J; bases unmatched to any gene: 4. This sequence joins TRBV29-1 and TRBJ1-1; 8 bases fit TRBD1. The sequences come from peripheral blood, collected before pregnancy. This TCR derives from a female donor with multiple sclerosis, enrolled in a pregnancy study. CDR3: CSVETGGFTEAFF. CDR3 coding DNA: TGCAGCGTTGAAACAGGGGGTTTTACTGAAGCTTTCTTT.